This T cell receptor beta chain was sequenced in a study of shared clonotypes between healthy human individuals. Note on this clone: Its antigen is unidentified.

The protocol was immunoSEQ multiplex PCR, while the TCRdb copy is restricted to in-frame clones and leaves out a portion. The sample records about 1,900,000 clones, about 95% being singletons. Study findings and constraints: Larger estimated richness was generally seen in naive subsets than in memory subsets.

The germline V gene has CDR1 SGHVS and CDR2 FQNEAQ. V was clipped by 3 bases and J by 2 bases, with 24 bases between them. The CDR3 covers 19 residues. Positively selected for CCR7, the CD45RO-negative cells used as naive CD8 cells excluded terminally differentiated effector memory CD45RA+ cells. Sequencing was performed on naive CD8+ T cells sorted from blood. V gene TRBV7-8 combines with J gene TRBJ2-3, with a tentative D call TRBD1 (6 bases). This clonotype was sampled from a man aged 18 to 35 in good health. CDR3 in amino acids: CASSFYMVGDRRSTDTQYF. In DNA form, the CDR3 reads TGTGCCAGCAGCTTTTATATGGTGGGCGACAGGCGATCCACAGATACGCAGTATTTT.